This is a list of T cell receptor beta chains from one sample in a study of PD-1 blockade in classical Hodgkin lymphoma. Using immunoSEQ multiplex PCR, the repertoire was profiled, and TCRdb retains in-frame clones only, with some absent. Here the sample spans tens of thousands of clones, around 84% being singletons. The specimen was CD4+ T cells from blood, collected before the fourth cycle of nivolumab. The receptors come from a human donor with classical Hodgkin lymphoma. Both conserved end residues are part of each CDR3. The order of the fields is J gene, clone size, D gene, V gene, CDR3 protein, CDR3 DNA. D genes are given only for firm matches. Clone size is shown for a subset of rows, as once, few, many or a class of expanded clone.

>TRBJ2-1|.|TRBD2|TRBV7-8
CASRVAGGPYNEQFF
TGTGCCAGCAGGGTAGCGGGGGGCCCCTACAATGAGCAGTTCTTC
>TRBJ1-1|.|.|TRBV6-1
CASTATVNTEAFF
TGTGCCAGCACCGCGACAGTGAACACTGAAGCTTTCTTT
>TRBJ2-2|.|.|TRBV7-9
CASSLDGGRELFF
TGTGCCAGCAGCTTAGATGGGGGAAGGGAGCTGTTTTTT
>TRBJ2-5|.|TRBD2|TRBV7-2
CASSLDSGDGETQYF
TGTGCCAGCAGCCTAGATAGCGGGGACGGCGAGACCCAGTACTTC
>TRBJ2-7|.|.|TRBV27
CASGAGRTNVYF
TGTGCCAGCGGGGCCGGACGGACGAACGTGTACTTC
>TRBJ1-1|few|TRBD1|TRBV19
CASSPGQGGNTEAFF
TGTGCCAGTAGTCCCGGACAGGGGGGAAACACTGAAGCTTTCTTT
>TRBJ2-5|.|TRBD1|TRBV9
CASSFWTGEGGETQYF
TGTGCCAGCAGCTTTTGGACAGGGGAAGGGGGGGAGACCCAGTACTTC
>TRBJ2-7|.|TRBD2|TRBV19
CASSKASGGLSYEQYF
TGTGCCAGTAGTAAGGCTAGCGGGGGCCTTAGTTACGAGCAGTACTTC
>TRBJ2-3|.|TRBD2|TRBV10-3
CAINVGTSGVIGDTQYF
TGTGCCATCAACGTCGGGACTAGCGGGGTAATCGGAGATACGCAGTATTTT
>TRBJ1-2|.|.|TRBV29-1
CSVEEGECYTF
TGCAGCGTTGAAGAGGGGGAATGCTACACCTTC
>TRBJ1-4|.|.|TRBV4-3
CASSQSAGWGHEKLFF
TGCGCCAGCAGCCAATCCGCAGGGTGGGGTCATGAAAAACTGTTTTTT
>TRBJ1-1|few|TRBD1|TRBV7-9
CASSPQGDTEAFF
TGTGCCAGCAGCCCGCAGGGGGACACTGAAGCTTTCTTT
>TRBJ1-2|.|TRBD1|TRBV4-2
CASSLSGTAANYGYTF
TGTGCCAGCAGCCTCTCCGGGACAGCAGCTAACTATGGCTACACCTTC
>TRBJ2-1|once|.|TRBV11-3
CASSSGPYNEQFF
TGTGCCAGCAGCTCGGGACCTTACAATGAGCAGTTCTTC
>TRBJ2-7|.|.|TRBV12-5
CASGLQGGGYEQYF
TGTGCTAGTGGTTTGCAGGGGGGCGGCTACGAGCAGTACTTC
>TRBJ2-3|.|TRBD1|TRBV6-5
CASRDRGRDTQYF
TGTGCCAGCAGAGACAGGGGGAGGGATACGCAGTATTTT
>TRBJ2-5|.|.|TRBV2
CASRALLGLSETQYF
TGTGCCAGCAGGGCTTTGTTGGGCTTGTCAGAGACCCAGTACTTC
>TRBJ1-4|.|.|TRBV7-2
CASSSRREGFQQVF
TGTGCCAGCAGCTCCCGTCGGGAGGGGTTTCAGCAGGTTTTT
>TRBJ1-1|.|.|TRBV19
CASSAPGTEAFF
TGTGCCAGTAGTGCCCCGGGGACTGAAGCTTTCTTT
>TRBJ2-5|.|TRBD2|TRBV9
CASSVSSGGYQETQYF
TGTGCCAGCAGCGTATCTAGCGGGGGGTACCAAGAGACCCAGTACTTC
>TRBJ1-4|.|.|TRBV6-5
CASSFRGGPTNEKLFF
TGTGCCAGCAGTTTTCGGGGGGGGCCAACTAATGAAAAACTGTTTTTT
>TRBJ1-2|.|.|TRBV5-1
CASSIGTSAAGYTF
TGCGCCAGCAGCATTGGGACGTCGGCAGCCGGCTACACCTTC
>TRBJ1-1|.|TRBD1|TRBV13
CASSLIPGQGADTEAFF
TGTGCCAGCAGCTTAATCCCGGGACAGGGGGCCGACACTGAAGCTTTCTTT
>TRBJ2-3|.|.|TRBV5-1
CASSATPTDTQYF
TGCGCCAGCAGCGCGACCCCCACAGATACGCAGTATTTT
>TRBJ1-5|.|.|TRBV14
CASSHRVHQPQHF
TGTGCCAGCAGCCACAGGGTCCATCAGCCCCAGCATTTT
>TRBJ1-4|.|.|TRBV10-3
CAIAGGYGEKLFF
TGTGCCATCGCGGGGGGGTATGGTGAAAAACTGTTTTTT
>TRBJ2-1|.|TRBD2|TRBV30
CAWSLVSGVINEQFF
TGTGCCTGGAGTTTGGTTAGCGGGGTGATCAATGAGCAGTTCTTC
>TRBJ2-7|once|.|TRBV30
CAWRGEWEQYF
TGTGCCTGGAGAGGGGAATGGGAGCAGTACTTC
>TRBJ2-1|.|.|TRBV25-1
CASSPPPSWRNEQFF
TGTGCCAGCAGTCCCCCCCCGTCCTGGCGCAATGAGCAGTTCTTC
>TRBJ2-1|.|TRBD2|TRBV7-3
CASRSLAGISNEQFF
TGTGCCAGCAGGTCACTAGCGGGGATATCCAATGAGCAGTTCTTC
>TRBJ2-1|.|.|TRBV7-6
CASSRGGLRVEQFF
TGTGCCAGCAGCCGAGGAGGCCTTCGGGTTGAGCAGTTCTTC
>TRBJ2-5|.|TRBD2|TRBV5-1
CASSLGLGLEETQYF
TGCGCCAGCAGCTTGGGCCTGGGACTAGAAGAGACCCAGTACTTC
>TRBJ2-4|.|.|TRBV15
CATSRDQTGGVQYF
TGTGCCACCAGCAGAGATCAAACAGGAGGTGTTCAGTACTTC
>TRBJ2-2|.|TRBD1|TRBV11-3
CASSPGGARTGELFF
TGTGCCAGCAGCCCAGGGGGCGCGCGAACCGGGGAGCTGTTTTTT
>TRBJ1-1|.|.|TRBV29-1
CSVVTRPMNTEAFF
TGCAGCGTTGTTACTCGGCCGATGAACACTGAAGCTTTCTTT
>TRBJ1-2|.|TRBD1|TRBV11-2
CASSLEQGGLPNYGYTF
TGTGCCAGCAGCTTGGAGCAAGGGGGCCTACCTAACTATGGCTACACCTTC
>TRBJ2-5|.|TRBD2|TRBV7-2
CASSLEGTSGAETQYF
TGTGCCAGCAGCTTAGAGGGGACTAGCGGGGCAGAGACCCAGTACTTC
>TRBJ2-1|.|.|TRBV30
CAWSARRVDNEQFF
TGTGCCTGGAGTGCCAGGCGGGTGGACAATGAGCAGTTCTTC
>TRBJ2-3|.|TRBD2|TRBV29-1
CSAITSGGFGDTQYF
TGCAGCGCAATTACTAGCGGGGGGTTCGGAGATACGCAGTATTTT
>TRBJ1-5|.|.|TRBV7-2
CASSLIKGGQPQHF
TGTGCCAGCAGCTTAATAAAAGGTGGTCAGCCCCAGCATTTT
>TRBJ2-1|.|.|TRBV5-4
CASSAAWRSDHNEQFF
TGTGCCAGCAGCGCAGCCTGGAGAAGTGACCACAATGAGCAGTTCTTC
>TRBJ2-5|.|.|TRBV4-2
CASSLEYGETQYF
TGTGCCAGCAGCCTTGAATATGGGGAGACCCAGTACTTC
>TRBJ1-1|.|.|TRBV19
CASSILTGGAEAFF
TGTGCCAGTAGTATCTTAACGGGGGGGGCTGAAGCTTTCTTT
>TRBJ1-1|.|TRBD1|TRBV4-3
CASSQVRKGTGEFLNTEAFF
TGCGCCAGCAGCCAAGTTAGAAAGGGGACAGGGGAATTTTTGAACACTGAAGCTTTCTTT
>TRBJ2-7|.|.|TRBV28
CASSPPGAGSDEQYF
TGTGCCAGCAGTCCTCCGGGGGCAGGGAGCGACGAGCAGTACTTC
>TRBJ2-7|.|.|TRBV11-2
CASSLAGGAVSEQYF
TGTGCCAGCAGCTTAGCTGGGGGCGCGGTCAGCGAGCAGTACTTC
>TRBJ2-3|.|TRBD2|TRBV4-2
CASSPVGVAGPDTQYF
TGTGCCAGCAGCCCCGTTGGGGTAGCGGGGCCAGATACGCAGTATTTT
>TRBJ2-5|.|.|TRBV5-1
CASSLRPGLETQYF
TGCGCCAGCAGCTTGCGTCCAGGGCTGGAGACCCAGTACTTC
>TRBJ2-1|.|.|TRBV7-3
CASSLYDRSYNEQFF
TGTGCCAGCAGCTTGTACGACCGGTCCTACAATGAGCAGTTCTTC
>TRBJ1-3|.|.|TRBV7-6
CASSPGSARSTGNTIYF
TGTGCCAGCAGCCCTGGGAGTGCCAGGTCAACTGGAAACACCATATATTTT
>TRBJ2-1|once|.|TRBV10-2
CASSGPRGSYNEQFF
TGCGCCAGCAGTGGACCGAGGGGCTCCTACAATGAGCAGTTCTTC
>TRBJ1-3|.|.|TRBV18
CASSPPYEGAPGNTIYF
TGTGCCAGCTCACCACCGTATGAGGGAGCGCCTGGAAACACCATATATTTT
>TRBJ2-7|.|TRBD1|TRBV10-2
CASSESIGAGGDEQYF
TGCGCCAGCAGTGAGTCGATCGGCGCAGGGGGCGACGAGCAGTACTTC
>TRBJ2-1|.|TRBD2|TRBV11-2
CASNPRGRGDFGEQFF
TGTGCCAGCAACCCCCGTGGGCGGGGGGACTTTGGGGAGCAGTTCTTC
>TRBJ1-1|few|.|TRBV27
CASSFVENTEAFF
TGTGCCAGCAGTTTTGTGGAGAACACTGAAGCTTTCTTT